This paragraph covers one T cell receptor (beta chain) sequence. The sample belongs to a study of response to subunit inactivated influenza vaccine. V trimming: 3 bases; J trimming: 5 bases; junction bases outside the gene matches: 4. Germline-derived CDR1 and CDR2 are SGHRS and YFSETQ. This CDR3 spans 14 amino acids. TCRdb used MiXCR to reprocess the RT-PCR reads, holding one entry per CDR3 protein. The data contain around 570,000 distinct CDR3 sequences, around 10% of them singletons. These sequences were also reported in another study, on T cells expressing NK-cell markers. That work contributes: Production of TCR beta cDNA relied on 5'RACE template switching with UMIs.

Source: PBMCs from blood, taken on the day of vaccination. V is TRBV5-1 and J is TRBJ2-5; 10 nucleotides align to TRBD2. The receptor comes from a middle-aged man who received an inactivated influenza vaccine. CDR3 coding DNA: TGCGCCAGCAGCTCGAAGACTAGCGGGGAGACCCAGTACTTC. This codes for CASSSKTSGETQYF.